This entry lists 28 T cell receptor beta chains sequenced from one sample in a study of cytomegalovirus exposure and HLA in healthy donors listed by TCRdb under 2017. Library creation used the immunoSEQ multiplex PCR assay. A mixture of 60 forward primers for TCR Vbeta segments and 13 reverse primers for TCR Jbeta segments was used in the multiplex PCR. Not all clones reach the TCRdb copy of this immuneACCESS table, which keeps in-frame sequences only. Checked studies attribute under half of the gap to unresolved V genes and leave the rest unexplained. The sample records over 150,000 clones, roughly 77% of which are singletons. The biggest ten clones account for 2% to 3% of the sample. Sequencing was carried out using PBMCs. The source is a woman in her 40s in good health and CMV-seropositive.

The chain couples TRBV27 to TRBJ2-7; D remains unclear. The CDR3 spans 14 residues. Deletions cut 3 bases from V and 1 base from J, with 10 bases between. In germline, CDR1 is MNHEY, CDR2 SMNVEV (reference sequence). The CDR3 spells CASSLAFRSYEQYF. CDR3 DNA: TGTGCCAGCAGTTTGGCCTTCAGATCCTACGAGCAGTACTTC.

The chain carries TRBV5-1 and TRBJ2-7; 10 nucleotides line up with TRBD1. Germline V gene sequence: CDR1 SGHRS, CDR2 YFSETQ. The ends lost 0 bases at V and 4 bases at J; junction bases unmatched: 7. The CDR3 is 16 amino acids. CDR3 sequence (DNA): TGCGCCAGCAGCTTGGCCTCGGGACAGGGGTTATACGAGCAGTACTTC. Translated, it gives CASSLASGQGLYEQYF.

This clone was found a few times. This chain uses TRBV7-2 with TRBJ2-2, with TRBD2 identical over 8 bases. The V gene's germline CDR1 is SGHTA and CDR2 FQGNSA. This CDR3 is 15 amino acids long. V gave up 1 base and J gave up 7 bases; unmatched junction bases: 5. DNA of the CDR3: TGTGCCAGCAGCTTAGGCGGGGGGCCAGGCGGGGAGCTGTTTTTT. Its protein is CASSLGGGPGGELFF. Drawing the rest from reference TRBV7-2 and TRBJ2-2, the complete variable domain is GAGVSQSPSNKVTEKGKDVELRCDPISGHTALYWYRQSLGQGLEFLIYFQGNSAPDKSGLPSDRFSAERTGGSVSTLTIQRTQQEDSAVYLCASSLGGGPGGELFFGEGSRLTVL.

The chain's CDR3 is CASSSGRHQPQHF. The CDR3 coding sequence is TGTGCCAGCAGTTCAGGGAGGCATCAGCCCCAGCATTTT. The chain has TRBV28 and TRBJ1-5; D may be TRBD1 (5 bases). The CDR3 is 13 residues long. V was trimmed by 4 bases and J by 5 bases, leaving 9 bases between them. Germline V gene data show CDR1 as MDHEN and CDR2 as SYDVKM. Together with reference TRBV28 and TRBJ1-5, the CDR3 gives the full variable domain: DVKVTQSSRYLVKRTGEKVFLECVQDMDHENMFWYRQDPGLGLRLIYFSYDVKMKEKGDIPEGYSVSREKKERFSLILESASTNQTSMYLCASSSGRHQPQHFGDGTRLSIL.

On this clone: One end of the junction fails to match germline, which may point to a read error. This chain links TRBV7-8 with TRBJ2-3, with a tentative D call TRBD2 (5 bases). The CDR3 runs 12 residues. Per the germline V gene, CDR1 is SGHVS and CDR2 is FQNEAQ. As DNA, the CDR3 is TGTGCCAGCAGCTTAGGAGTGACTAACTATACGTTT. Protein: CASSLGVTNYTF.

This chain joins TRBV7-2 and TRBJ2-5, with D maybe TRBD2 (7 bases). Germline loops: CDR1 SGHTA, CDR2 FQGNSA. Trimming left V 5 bases short and J 4 bases short, with 20 bases between. The CDR3 contains 16 residues. The chain's CDR3 is CASSTRGGGGLETQYF. Here the CDR3 DNA reads TGTGCCAGCAGCACCAGGGGCGGGGGAGGATTAGAGACCCAGTACTTC.

V usage is TRBV15 and J usage is TRBJ1-5; the match to TRBD1 covers 11 bases. Germline CDR1 reads LNHNV; CDR2 reads YYDKDF (reference sequence). The trim removed 1 base at V and 6 bases at J, leaving 8 bases unmatched. The length of the CDR3 is 17 residues. In DNA, the CDR3 is TGTGCCACCAGCAGAGGGGGATCGGGACAGGGGGTTCAGCCCCAGCATTTT. It yields the protein CATSRGGSGQGVQPQHF. Based on the CDR3 plus reference TRBV15 and TRBJ1-5, the full variable domain is DAMVIQNPRYQVTQFGKPVTLSCSQTLNHNVMYWYQQKSSQAPKLLFHYYDKDFNNEADTPDNFQSRRPNTSFCFLDIRSPGLGDTAMYLCATSRGGSGQGVQPQHFGDGTRLSIL.

The chain recombines TRBV27 with TRBJ2-3; 9 bases match TRBD2. The germline V gene has CDR1 MNHEY and CDR2 SMNVEV (reference sequence). Trimming cost V 2 bases and J 2 bases; bases outside gene matches: 11. This CDR3 has 18 residues. The CDR3 coding sequence is TGTGCCAGCAGTTTAATAGGCGGGGGGGCCTTGTCCACAGATACGCAGTATTTT. It yields the protein CASSLIGGGALSTDTQYF.

V is TRBV6-5 and J is TRBJ2-7; 9 positions agree with TRBD2. This CDR3 has 15 residues. With V trimmed by 0 bases and J by 4 bases, 4 bases remained unmatched. Looked up from germline, CDR1 is MNHEY and CDR2 is SVGAGI. CDR3 sequence reads: CASSYSLAGKYEQYF. DNA of the CDR3: TGTGCCAGCAGTTACTCTCTAGCGGGGAAGTACGAGCAGTACTTC.

This chain connects TRBV7-2 to TRBJ1-1, with 8 positions matching TRBD1. CDR3 length: 14 residues. Germline values: CDR1 SGHTA, CDR2 FQGNSA. The V and J ends lost 5 bases and 5 bases, in that order; junction bases with no gene match: 7. CDR3 loop: CASSTRQGRTEAFF. As DNA, the CDR3 is TGTGCCAGCAGCACACGACAGGGGAGGACTGAAGCTTTCTTT.

The J gene is TRBJ2-5, the V gene TRBV20-1; D unclear. The V gene lost 5 bases and the J gene lost 4 bases, with 8 bases spanning the gap. Germline V lookup: CDR1 DFQATT, CDR2 SNEGSKA (reference sequence). CDR3 length: 11 amino acids. Here the CDR3 DNA reads TGCAGTGCTCGGTTCTCAGAGACCCAGTACTTC. This gives the protein CSARFSETQYF.

This clone is a singleton in its sample. The genes are TRBV19 and TRBJ2-5, with TRBD2 as a possible D gene (5 bases). This CDR3 contains 12 residues. V lost 6 bases and J 9 bases, leaving 14 bases between the germline ends. Germline CDR1 reads LNHDA; CDR2 reads SQIVND (reference sequence). The CDR3 nucleotides read TGTGCCAGTAGCCCCGGGGTAAGGGCCCAGTACTTC. Its protein is CASSPGVRAQYF.

This chain joins TRBV29-1 and TRBJ2-5; D gene ambiguous. TRBJ2-7 explains the end of the DNA better; the J call may be wrong. From germline, CDR1 is SQVTM and CDR2 ANQGSEA. The CDR3 spans 12 residues. CDR3 bases: TGCAGCGTTGAAGAAAGGGACTACGAGCAGTACTTC. Residues: CSVEERDYEQYF.

The chain carries TRBV28 and TRBJ2-1; 10 nucleotides match TRBD2. The CDR3 is 16 residues long. CDR1 and CDR2 (germline): MDHEN, SYDVKM. After removal of 4 bases from V and 2 bases from J, the junction contained 5 bases not matched to a gene. This CDR3 is CASSSLAGGAYNEQFF. The CDR3 DNA reads TGTGCCAGCAGTTCTTTAGCGGGGGGCGCCTACAATGAGCAGTTCTTC.

As DNA, the CDR3 is TGTGCCAGCAGGACGGGCGGGGGTGAGACCCAGTACTTC. This codes for CASRTGGGETQYF. The V gene is TRBV6-6, the J gene TRBJ2-5; the match to TRBD2 covers 7 bases. The V gene's germline CDR1 is MNHNY and CDR2 SVGAGI (reference sequence). The CDR3 has 13 amino acids. J lost 5 bases, V lost 6 bases, and 6 bases had no gene match.

The chain combines TRBV7-9 with TRBJ2-3; D might be TRBD2 (5 bases). The V end was cut by 5 bases, the J end by 2 bases, with 11 bases between. Per germline, CDR1 SEHNR and CDR2 FQNEAQ (reference sequence). This CDR3 is 14 amino acids long. The CDR3 sequence is CASSLWTDTDTQYF. CDR3 nucleotides: TGTGCCAGCAGCCTATGGACTGACACAGATACGCAGTATTTT. The full variable domain, with the rest looked up from reference TRBV7-9 and TRBJ2-3, is DTGVSQNPRHKITKRGQNVTFRCDPISEHNRLYWYRQTLGQGPEFLTYFQNEAQLEKSRLLSDRFSAERPKGSFSTLEIQRTEQGDSAMYLCASSLWTDTDTQYFGPGTRLTVL.

The chain links TRBV5-1 to TRBJ2-3; D remains ambiguous. The CDR3 runs to 12 residues. Germline lookup yields CDR1 SGHRS and CDR2 YFSETQ. V was trimmed by 0 bases and J by 6 bases, leaving 5 bases between them. CDR3 sequence: CASSLDLDTQYF. The CDR3, as DNA: TGCGCCAGCAGCTTGGATCTGGATACGCAGTATTTT.

CDR3 nucleotides: TGTGCCAGCAGCAGACAGGGATCTGGGGCCAACGTCCTGACTTTC. This codes for CASSRQGSGANVLTF. The chain links TRBV7-9 to TRBJ2-6; 7 nucleotides line up with TRBD1. Losses at the gene ends were 5 bases for V and 1 base for J; bases not matched to a gene: 2. CDR1 and CDR2 (germline): SEHNR, FQNEAQ (reference sequence). This CDR3 region has 15 residues.

The chain uses TRBV4-3 and TRBJ2-1; a weak D match, TRBD2 (6 bases). Germline CDR1 and CDR2: LGHNA and YSLEER. Trimming took 5 bases from V and 0 from J, leaving 17 bases between them. CDR3 length: 17 amino acids. CDR3 bases: TGCGCCAGCAGCTATTCAGTTAGCGGAGGCTCCTACAATGAGCAGTTCTTC. This encodes CASSYSVSGGSYNEQFF.

V gene TRBV19 combines with J gene TRBJ1-2, with a possible D match to TRBD1 (5 bases). V lost 1 base and J lost 0, with 9 bases in between. This CDR3 is 15 amino acids long. Germline values: CDR1 LNHDA, CDR2 SQIVND (reference sequence). CDR3 in amino acids: CASSIGGSTNYGYTF. DNA for the CDR3: TGTGCCAGTAGTATAGGGGGCAGCACTAACTATGGCTACACCTTC.

The V gene is TRBV5-1, the J gene TRBJ2-3, with TRBD2 identical over 7 bases. Germline V gene data show CDR1 as SGHRS and CDR2 as YFSETQ. The CDR3 contains 16 residues. V gave up 0 bases and J gave up 2 bases; unmatched junction bases: 6. Written as DNA, the CDR3 is TGCGCCAGCAGCTTGGCTGCGGGGGAGTACACAGATACGCAGTATTTT. Amino acids: CASSLAAGEYTDTQYF.

V is TRBV7-9 and J is TRBJ2-7, with TRBD2 matching over 12 bases. The germline V gene encodes CDR1 SEHNR and CDR2 FQNEAQ (reference sequence). J lost 2 bases, V lost 3 bases, and 2 bases had no gene match. There are 15 residues in the CDR3. The CDR3 DNA is TGTGCCAGCAGCTTTCCTAGCGGGGGGGCCTACGAGCAGTACTTC. This sequence encodes CASSFPSGGAYEQYF.

In nucleotides, the CDR3 is TGTGCCAGCAGCTTATCAGGGACTAGCGGGTCCATCGAGCAGTACTTC. The encoded protein is CASSLSGTSGSIEQYF. The V gene is TRBV11-3, the J gene TRBJ2-7, with TRBD2 matching over 12 bases. Germline lookup yields CDR1 SGHNT and CDR2 YENEEA. This CDR3 has 16 residues. V was clipped by 2 bases and J by 6 bases; unmatched bases: 8. Full variable domain (missing parts from reference TRBV11-3 and TRBJ2-7): EAGVVQSPRYKIIEKKQPVAFWCNPISGHNTLYWYLQNLGQGPELLIRYENEEAVDDSQLPKDRFSAERLKGVDSTLKIQPAELGDSAVYLCASSLSGTSGSIEQYFGPGTRLTVT.

This clone was observed a single time. The chain recombines TRBV19 with TRBJ2-1; 7 nucleotides align to TRBD2. V lost 8 bases to trimming and J lost 7 bases; unmatched junction nucleotides: 11. CDR1 and CDR2 (germline): LNHDA, SQIVND (reference sequence). This CDR3 is 14 amino acids long. CDR3 DNA: TGTGCCAGTGATCCTGACGGGGGGTTAAATGAGCAGTTCTTC. The encoded protein is CASDPDGGLNEQFF.

The chain carries TRBV4-3 and TRBJ1-5; D is unresolved. This CDR3 has 15 residues. V was clipped by 2 bases and J by 0 bases, with 8 bases between them. From germline, CDR1 is LGHNA and CDR2 YSLEER. The CDR3 reads CASSQYVYSNQPQHF. The CDR3 DNA sequence: TGCGCCAGCAGCCAATACGTCTATAGCAATCAGCCCCAGCATTTT.

The J gene is TRBJ2-6, the V gene TRBV10-3, with a weak D call TRBD1 (5 bases). The V gene lost 8 bases and the J gene lost 5 bases, with 19 bases spanning the gap. In germline, CDR1 is ENHRY, CDR2 SYGVKD. CDR3 length: 16 amino acids. This CDR3 is CAIGEGFRARANVLTF. The CDR3 DNA reads TGTGCCATCGGAGAAGGGTTCAGGGCTAGGGCCAACGTCCTGACTTTC.

The chain carries TRBV2 and TRBJ1-2; TRBD1 matches at 9 bases. V gave up 9 bases and J gave up 2 bases; unmatched junction bases: 7. The germline CDR1 and CDR2 sequences are SNHLY and FYNNEI. This CDR3 contains 14 residues. Here the CDR3 reads CASHSGTGNYGYTF. As DNA, the CDR3 is TGTGCCAGTCACTCCGGGACAGGGAACTATGGCTACACCTTC.

V and J are TRBV15 and TRBJ1-5; D remains unclear. V lost 3 bases and J 2 bases, leaving 5 bases between the germline ends. This CDR3 has 13 amino acids. The V gene's germline CDR1 is LNHNV and CDR2 YYDKDF (reference sequence). The CDR3 sequence: CATSRWRNQPQHF. In DNA, the CDR3 is TGTGCCACCAGCAGGTGGCGCAATCAGCCCCAGCATTTT.